These 15 T cell receptor beta chains came from one sample sequenced in a study of blood T cell repertoires in COVID-19 (dated by TCRdb to 2018 to 2021). The library was made by the immunoSEQ multiplex PCR assay. TCRdb took over this immuneACCESS table, retaining in-frame rearrangements with V and J assigned. Such tables are incomplete; in checked studies, under half of the missing clones stem from an unresolved V gene, and the remainder is unexplained. Within this sample are about 100,000 clones, with roughly 84% of them counted one time only. The leading ten clones occupy 7% to 9% of the sample. Sample: peripheral blood. These receptors all stem from a man younger than 45 in a cohort sampled during active COVID-19.

This clone was detected only once. This sequence joins TRBV7-9 and TRBJ2-5, with 7 positions matching TRBD2. The CDR3 has 15 amino acids. V was clipped by 5 bases and J by 5 bases; unmatched bases: 11. Looked up from germline, CDR1 is SEHNR and CDR2 is FQNEAQ (reference sequence). The chain's CDR3 is CASSALTSIFETQYF. The CDR3, as DNA: TGTGCCAGCAGCGCGTTGACTAGCATTTTCGAGACCCAGTACTTC.

V gene TRBV25-1 combines with J gene TRBJ1-2; the match to TRBD1 covers 9 bases. The J segment lost 2 bases and the V segment lost 2 bases, leaving 3 bases of the junction unmatched. Germline lookup yields CDR1 MGHDK and CDR2 SYGVNS. CDR3 length: 15 residues. The chain's CDR3 is CASSEGTGLNYGYTF. CDR3 DNA: TGTGCCAGCAGTGAAGGGACAGGGCTGAACTATGGCTACACCTTC.

V gene TRBV5-5 combines with J gene TRBJ1-2; D unclear. The CDR3 loop spans 16 amino acids. Germline lookup yields CDR1 SGHKS and CDR2 YYEKEE (reference sequence). The V end lost 0 bases, the J end lost 2 bases, and 14 bases lay between the germline ends. CDR3 region: CASSLAVRSENYGYTF. The CDR3 DNA is TGTGCCAGCAGCTTGGCCGTGCGGAGCGAGAACTATGGCTACACCTTC.

The CDR3 is CASSPATGENGANTGELFF. CDR3 bases: TGCGCCAGCAGCCCGGCGACAGGGGAAAACGGCGCGAACACCGGGGAGCTGTTTTTT. This sequence joins TRBV5-1 and TRBJ2-2, with 8 bases matching TRBD1. From germline, CDR1 is SGHRS and CDR2 YFSETQ. V was clipped by 4 bases and J by 0 bases; unmatched bases: 14. There are 19 residues in the CDR3.

The rearrangement joins TRBV11-3 to TRBJ2-1; D remains unclear. V lost 3 bases to trimming and J lost 8 bases, with 11 bases between them. The V gene's germline CDR1 is SGHNT and CDR2 YENEEA. The CDR3 is made up of 13 amino acids. CDR3 residues: CASSFDGLDEQFF. CDR3 DNA sequence: TGTGCCAGCAGCTTCGACGGGTTGGATGAGCAGTTCTTC.

The chain has TRBV5-4 and TRBJ1-2; D gene unclear. Trimming took off 0 bases at V and 3 bases at J, with 6 bases between the two ends. CDR1 is SGHNT, CDR2 YYREEE, per germline (reference sequence). This CDR3 region has 13 residues. CDR3 DNA sequence: TGTGCCAGCAGCTTGGGTCCGGACTATGGCTACACCTTC. Its protein product is CASSLGPDYGYTF.

The chain carries TRBV29-1 and TRBJ1-3; D possibly corresponds to TRBD1 (6 bases). The CDR3 sequence is 14 residues long. CDR1 is SQVTM and CDR2 is ANQGSEA in the germline V gene. The V and J ends lost 4 bases and 8 bases respectively, with 18 bases between them. The CDR3 DNA is TGCAGCGTTGTCTGGCCTAACGCAGGGGACACCATATATTTT. Its translation: CSVVWPNAGDTIYF.

This chain joins TRBV19 and TRBJ2-5, with TRBD2 identical over 13 bases. The J segment lost 0 bases and the V segment lost 3 bases, leaving 7 bases of the junction unmatched. The CDR3 consists of 18 residues. CDR1 is LNHDA and CDR2 is SQIVND in the germline V gene (reference sequence). CDR3 amino acids: CASSMLGTSGANQETQYF. The CDR3 bases are TGTGCCAGTAGTATGTTGGGGACTAGCGGGGCCAACCAAGAGACCCAGTACTTC.

This chain connects TRBV6-6 to TRBJ2-7, with 7 nucleotides matching TRBD2. From germline, CDR1 is MNHNY and CDR2 SVGAGI (reference sequence). The V gene end was trimmed by 8 bases and the J gene end by 0 bases; junction bases not matched to a gene: 7. This CDR3 spans 14 amino acids. CDR3 region: CASAERGPSYEQYF. The CDR3, as DNA: TGTGCCAGCGCAGAGCGGGGACCCTCCTACGAGCAGTACTTC.

The V and J genes are TRBV6-7 and TRBJ1-1; a possible D gene is TRBD1 (5 bases). TRBV6-7 is noted as an ORF with a role that remains uncertain. V lost 2 bases to trimming and J lost 0 bases, with 10 bases between them. This CDR3 comprises 15 residues. The CDR3 protein is CASSYDRDMNTEAFF. CDR3 coding DNA: TGTGCCAGCAGTTACGACAGAGACATGAACACTGAAGCTTTCTTT.

The V and J genes are TRBV11-2 and TRBJ1-5; D unresolved. Germline V gives CDR1 SGHAT, CDR2 FQNNGV. The CDR3 sequence is 13 residues long. With 2 bases removed from V and 5 bases from J, the gap between germline ends came to 7 bases. CDR3 sequence (DNA): TGTGCCAGCAGCTTATCCCGGGATCAGCCCCAGCATTTT. Protein sequence: CASSLSRDQPQHF.

The J gene is TRBJ1-4, the V gene TRBV15; no definite D call. This CDR3 is 12 amino acids long. Between the trimmed V and J ends, which lost 3 bases and 7 bases, there was a span of 6 bases. Germline V gene data show CDR1 as LNHNV and CDR2 as YYDKDF (reference sequence). CDR3 bases: TGTGCCACCAGCAGGTTCAGTGAAAAACTGTTTTTT. Translated, it gives CATSRFSEKLFF.

This rearrangement joins TRBV19 to TRBJ2-5; the match to TRBD2 covers 12 bases. After removal of 4 bases from V and 5 bases from J, the junction contained 5 bases not matched to a gene. Per germline, CDR1 LNHDA and CDR2 SQIVND (reference sequence). The CDR3 length is 15 residues. Here the CDR3 DNA reads TGTGCCAGTAGTACTAGCGGGGGGGCCTATGAGACCCAGTACTTC. As protein: CASSTSGGAYETQYF.

This chain's CDR3 is CASSQRQQGSLGNSPLHF. The CDR3 DNA sequence: TGCGCCAGCAGCCAACGGCAACAGGGGTCACTTGGGAATTCACCCCTCCACTTT. The rearrangement links TRBV4-1 to TRBJ1-6; 7 bases line up with TRBD1. The CDR3 contains 18 residues. The V segment lost 2 bases and the J segment 7 bases; nucleotides outside the gene matches: 14. Looked up from germline, CDR1 is MGHRA and CDR2 is YSYEKL.

The rearrangement uses TRBV3-1 (or the pseudogene TRBV3-2) and TRBJ1-2; the D gene is possibly TRBD1 (6 bases). The CDR3 sequence is 13 residues long. Germline CDR1 reads LGHDT; CDR2 reads YNNKEL (reference sequence). Between the trimmed V and J ends, which lost 2 bases and 7 bases, there was a span of 11 bases. The CDR3 is CASSQSGTSGYTF. The DNA for the CDR3 is TGTGCCAGCAGCCAATCCGGGACAAGTGGCTACACCTTC.